Listed here is a single TCR beta chain. Its antigen is unknown. This entry is derived from a study of CD4 T cells in relation to SARS-CoV-2 and coronaviruses. Some clones are missing from TCRdb's copy, which holds only in-frame ones; the method was immunoSEQ multiplex PCR. This sample has about 29,000 clones, with 72% found just once. The unexposed donors gave CD4+ T cells in about 2011-2018, prior to COVID-19. CD4+ T cells were isolated from the cells after around 10 days of culture. The V gene's germline CDR1 is LNHDA and CDR2 SQIVND (reference sequence). This CDR3 has 14 amino acids. Trimming took 3 bases from V and 1 from J, leaving 9 bases between them.

The TCR sequence derives from a human donor in good health. The chain uses TRBV19 and TRBJ1-1; D possibly corresponds to TRBD1 (5 bases). Sequencing used CD4+ T cells from PBMCs, cultured in vitro. CDR3: CASSMLGGNTEAFF. DNA for the CDR3: TGTGCCAGTAGTATGCTTGGGGGGAACACTGAAGCTTTCTTT.